This TCR beta chain is from a study of response to subunit inactivated influenza vaccine. Study-level results: Authors suggested that a seasonal influenza vaccination recruits few new T cells each time.

A word on this clonotype: What it binds is unknown.

This CDR3 has 12 residues. V was shortened by 8 bases and J by 4 bases, with 9 bases between the two germline ends. Germline V gene data show CDR1 as SNHLY and CDR2 as FYNNEI. Using its own MiXCR run on the RT-PCR reads, TCRdb lists one record per CDR3 protein. The data hold over 300,000 distinct CDR3 sequences, with 20% to 25% observed a single time. This clonotype originated in a man in his fifties or sixties who received an inactivated influenza vaccine. The J gene is TRBJ2-1, the V gene TRBV2; the D gene is possibly TRBD1 (5 bases). Sequenced here: PBMCs from blood, sampled 21 months after vaccination. The CDR3 loop is CASGAAYNEQFF. CDR3 in DNA: TGTGCCAGCGGGGCTGCTTACAATGAGCAGTTCTTC. Supplemented by reference TRBV2 and TRBJ2-1, the full variable domain reads EPEVTQTPSHQVTQMGQEVILRCVPISNHLYFYWYRQILGQKVEFLVSFYNNEISEKSEIFDDQFSVERPDGSNFTLKIRSTKLEDSAMYFCASGAAYNEQFFGPGTRLTVL.